This TCR beta chain was sequenced in a study of cytomegalovirus exposure and HLA in healthy donors (dated by TCRdb to about 2017). Background for the entire study: According to an earlier analysis of 587 of the donors, 200 million or so T cells yielded 117 million unique TCR beta sequences and around 300 Gb of sequence data. Along with the approximately 650-subject first cohort, a separate validation cohort of approximately 110 different subjects was used. The study was designed to test whether signatures of past pathogen exposure could be identified by cataloging public T cell receptors. On average, around 240,000 unique TCR beta nucleotide sequences were sequenced per donor among 398 genotyped donors of the cohort, with 15% to 20% of those sequences being non-productive. Rather than using new phenotypic data, the later analysis identified candidate immune exposures from TCR beta sequences and from how often those sequences occurred across donors. In an earlier analysis of 587 of the donors, high-throughput TCR beta sequencing was used to judge whether each TCR beta V gene segment behaved as functional or pseudogenic. About 330 gigabases of sequencing data and 75 million to 85 million unique TCR sequences made up an early release that covered around 640 HLA-typed donors. A later genetic analysis used genome-wide SNP genotypes for about 60% of the 666 donors, treating that subset as a discovery cohort. Of the roughly 400 genotyped donors, approximately 82% fell in the genetic ancestry cluster associated with self-reported Caucasian donors. The number of donors typed differed by locus, with about 629-630 for A, B, C, DRB1 and DQB1, around 560 for DQA1, over 600 for DPA1, and 472 for DPB1. To study patterns of TCR occurrence, a later analysis re-analyzed previously published TCR beta repertoires from around 670 donors and added high-resolution HLA genotyping. To predict cytomegalovirus infection status, the study brought together high-throughput TCR immunosequencing, statistical association of individual TCRs with disease status, and machine learning. Both class I and class II loci were covered by HLA typing, at four-digit resolution. Every discovery cohort repertoire had been produced on one sequencing platform. Because of strong linkage in the cohort, roughly five DR-DQ haplotypes were treated as single units for association and clustering. The T cell repertoires of several hundred subjects were profiled by immunosequencing and related to cytomegalovirus serostatus. Donor age, sex, ethnicity and CMV serostatus were collected together with the repertoire data.

The CDR3 sequence holds 15 residues, the cysteine and phenylalanine included. Only the CDR3 region is kept as DNA, spanning 45 bases read in frame from base 1. Looking up the germline V gene yields CDR1 LGHNT and CDR2 FRNRAP. Between the V and J ends, shortened by 1 base and 4 bases respectively, the junction contains 14 bases. The paper's findings and limits, for the study overall: In a later analysis, TCR association rates were found to vary across HLA loci, with the most associated TCRs seen for DRB1 alleles and the fewest for HLA-C alleles. According to a later analysis, most CMV-associated TCR beta chains appeared to be HLA-restricted, and the HLA associations seemed to be driven largely by CMV exposure. A further reported finding was that TCR beta sequences accurately predicted the HLA-A and HLA-B alleles for most subjects in the first cohort. The classifier was reported to diagnose cytomegalovirus status with high specificity and sensitivity in both the original cohort and the validation cohort. CMV serostatus was the only immune exposure information available for the cohort. The earlier analysis of 587 of the donors excluded approximately 15 rarely observed V segments, including chromosome 9 orphons, because counts were too low. Presence/absence analyses assumed roughly uniform sequencing depth across donors, an assumption that may not hold. An association between a missense DCLRE1C variant and V-gene and J-gene trimming of TCR beta chains was found in a later genetic analysis and replicated in an independent cohort. In a later analysis, several top co-occurrence clusters were reported to appear linked to parvovirus B19, influenza, CMV and Epstein-Barr virus. Linkage disequilibrium might explain the correlated functional status among segregating V segments, but an unknown experimental factor could not be ruled out. Some IMGT-functional V segments, including TRBV6-2 and TRBV6-3, could not be distinguished by the 87-base-pair reads and were therefore excluded. At a false discovery rate of 0.05, a later analysis linked approximately 18,000 TCR beta sequences to specific HLA alleles. The study listed 150 to 200 TCR beta chains as associated with cytomegalovirus. In vitro tests confirmed that a few of the cytomegalovirus-associated TCR beta chains recognize cytomegalovirus antigens. The authors suggested that the approach could potentially be generalized to other disease states and immunological phenotypes. Because HLA typing was missing for some donors at each locus, association tests included only the typed subset. In an earlier analysis of a few hundred of the donors, most TCR beta V segments were observed in productive rearrangements about 87% or about 30% of the time, broadly matching IMGT annotations. Only TCR beta chains were sequenced in this cohort, and the absence of alpha or paired-chain data limited detectable features. In a later genetic analysis, fewer N-insertions in productive TCRs were reported among donors in an Asian-associated ancestry cluster than the approximately 710-donor mean. The sequencing pipeline was judged likely to have produced a cluster of highly shared sequence variants as a technical artifact. Across donors, most TCR sequences were observed very rarely, whereas some public TCRs were present in many individuals. Assigning TCR associations to individual alleles was difficult when HLA alleles, especially DR and DQ, strongly co-occurred. Compared with equally common non-associated chains, HLA-associated TCR beta chains in a later analysis were more clonally expanded and had lower generation probabilities.

The cohort comprised some 730 healthy bone marrow donors. At the time of sampling, every cohort member was nominally healthy, though immune exposures that went unrecorded were likely present. The donor was CMV seropositive and was included in the group of 300 or so seropositive cohort members. Each donor provided a peripheral blood sample, and peripheral blood mononuclear cells were used for TCR beta sequencing. Genomic DNA was extracted from the blood cell samples with the Qiagen DNeasy Blood Extraction Kit. The library was built by means of the immunoSEQ multiplex PCR assay. For the multiplex PCR, a mixture combining 60 forward primers for TCR Vbeta segments and 13 reverse primers for TCR Jbeta segments was used. The CDR3 region of rearranged TCR beta genes was amplified from genomic DNA by a multiplex PCR assay. On the Illumina HiSeq System, the amplified TCR beta libraries were sequenced as 87-base-pair reads. The study's processing was this. Across the roughly 700 repertoires, a later analysis counted approximately 83 million unique TCR beta chains, roughly 11 million of which were shared by at least two donors. A nearest-neighbor algorithm error-corrected the raw reads and collapsed the reads into unique sequences, merging closely related sequences to remove PCR and sequencing errors. Alignment of CDR3 sequences to IMGT reference sequences was used to assign V, D and J gene segments. For a sequence to be retained, a match of at least six nucleotides to both a V gene segment and a J gene segment was required. Rearrangements were called productive when the CDR3 lacked stop codons and stayed in frame with V and J; all others were non-productive. CDR3 was defined according to IMGT convention as the region running from the second conserved V-encoded cysteine to the conserved J-encoded phenylalanine. The earlier analysis of 587 of the donors excluded sequences that lacked an unambiguous match to a single V gene segment. An earlier analysis of approximately 590 of the donors classified V segments as functional when productive rearrangements were above 56.7% and as segregating when the standard deviation between donors was above 5%. A statistical classification framework was built for diagnosing cytomegalovirus status from the catalog of TCR beta chain sequences. In a later analysis, V and J genes were assigned by comparing TCR nucleotide sequences against IMGT/GENE-DB human TR gene sequences. Using the TCRdist pipeline, a later analysis assigned CDR3 sequences along with most-parsimonious VDJ recombination scenarios. In a later analysis, each TCR beta chain was defined by its CDR3 amino acid sequence together with its V-gene family, and reads without a unique V-gene family were excluded. In a later analysis, 500 to 650 highly shared, low-generation-probability nucleotide sequences were removed to address suspected cross-contamination and a sequencing artifact. For each public chain, a later analysis derived a clonal expansion index from normalized ranks of inferred template counts within each repertoire. Generation probabilities in a later analysis came from a VDJ recombination model fitted to out-of-frame rearrangements, and those results were checked against IGoR. Hypergeometric tests were used in a later analysis to score TCR-TCR, TCR-HLA and TCR-CMV co-occurrence, with a repertoire-size bias correction applied to the TCR pairs. A later analysis estimated false discovery rates by permuting HLA or CMV assignments 20 times. A later analysis grouped co-occurring TCRs with DBSCAN, adding TCRdist sequence similarity when clustering within HLA-allele-positive subsets. Co-occurrence clustering excluded repertoires with fewer than 30,000 or more than 120,000 public chains, plus five with anomalous nucleotide sharing. TCRdb stores this immuneACCESS table with in-frame sequences only. Part of the clones is absent; in the studies checked, under half of the shortfall reflects unresolved V genes, and no reason is known for the rest. V and J calls and clone size are those listed in that table; D and trimming were worked out from the DNA. This sample's records show some 130,000 clones. The ten largest clones take up around 1.6% of the sample.

As for this clone: What antigen it recognizes has not been identified.

This chain is built from TRBV12-5 and TRBJ2-7; the D gene is perhaps TRBD1, on 6 matching bases. The source is a woman in her forties in good health and CMV-seropositive. The specimen was PBMCs. The DNA sequence follows: TGTGCTAGTGGTTTGGACTGGACAGAGACGTACGAGCAGTACTTC. The resulting protein is CASGLDWTETYEQYF.